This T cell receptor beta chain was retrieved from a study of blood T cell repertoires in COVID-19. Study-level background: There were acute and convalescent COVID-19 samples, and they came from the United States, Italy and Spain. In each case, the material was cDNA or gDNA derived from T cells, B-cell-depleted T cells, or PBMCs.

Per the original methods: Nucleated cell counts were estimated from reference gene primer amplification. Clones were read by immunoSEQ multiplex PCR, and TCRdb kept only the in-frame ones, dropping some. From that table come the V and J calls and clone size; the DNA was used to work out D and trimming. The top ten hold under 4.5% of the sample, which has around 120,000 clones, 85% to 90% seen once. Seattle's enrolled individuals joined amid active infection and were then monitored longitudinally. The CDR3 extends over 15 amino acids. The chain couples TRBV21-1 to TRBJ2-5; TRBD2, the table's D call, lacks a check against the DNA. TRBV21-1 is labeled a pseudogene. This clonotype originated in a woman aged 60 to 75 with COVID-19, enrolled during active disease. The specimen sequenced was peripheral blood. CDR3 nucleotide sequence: TGTGCCAGCAGCAAAGCTGGGAGGGGGAGGGAGACCCAGTACTTC. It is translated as CASSKAGRGRETQYF.